This passage covers 26 T cell receptor beta chains from one sample sequenced in a study of blood T cell repertoires in COVID-19. Profiling relied on immunoSEQ multiplex PCR, and the TCRdb table lists in-frame clones only, not all of them. The sample records 350,000 to 450,000 clones, approximately 88% being singletons. The sequencing sample was made of peripheral blood. These receptors were collected from a man aged 40-50 years with acute or convalescent COVID-19.

V and J are TRBV7-2 and TRBJ2-3; 9 nucleotides match TRBD2. J lost 6 bases, V lost 0 bases, and 10 bases had no gene match. Looked up from germline, CDR1 is SGHTA and CDR2 is FQGNSA. The CDR3 has 17 residues. This CDR3 reads CASSLAPTSGGWDTQYF. CDR3 coding DNA: TGTGCCAGCAGCTTAGCGCCGACTAGCGGAGGGTGGGATACGCAGTATTTT.

As for this clone: Other nucleotide sequences in the sample specify the same CDR3. This chain links TRBV5-4 with TRBJ2-1; 7 nucleotides align to TRBD1. The germline V gene has CDR1 SGHNT and CDR2 YYREEE (reference sequence). V was clipped by 0 bases and J by 1 base; unmatched bases: 1. The CDR3 runs 15 residues. CDR3 loop: CASSLGQGSYNEQFF. The CDR3 coding sequence is TGTGCCAGCAGCTTGGGACAGGGTTCCTACAATGAGCAGTTCTTC.

This clone appeared a few times. The rearrangement links TRBV4-3 to TRBJ2-3; TRBD1 matches 7 bases. There are 14 residues in the CDR3. J gave up 1 base and V 6 bases, and 4 bases lay outside the gene matches. Per the germline V gene, CDR1 is LGHNA and CDR2 is YSLEER. CDR3 nucleotides: TGCGCCAGCAGTACAGGGGTGGGCACAGATACGCAGTATTTT. Translating it yields CASSTGVGTDTQYF.

This clone is a singleton in its sample. The chain recombines TRBV30 with TRBJ1-6; D perhaps matches TRBD1 (5 bases). This CDR3 comprises 13 residues. V was trimmed by 6 bases and J by 8 bases, leaving 14 bases between them. The germline gives CDR1 GTSNPN, CDR2 SVGIG (reference sequence). CDR3 region: CACSYGGDSPLHF. In DNA, the CDR3 is TGTGCCTGCTCCTATGGGGGGGATTCACCCCTCCACTTT.

The rearrangement uses TRBV5-4 and TRBJ2-7; D is uncertain. Germline V gene lookup returns CDR1 SGHNT and CDR2 YYREEE (reference sequence). V lost 4 bases and J 0 bases, leaving 8 bases between the germline ends. This CDR3 is 13 amino acids long. The CDR3 is CASSPRNSYEQYF. The CDR3 region has the DNA TGTGCCAGCAGCCCCAGAAACTCCTACGAGCAGTACTTC.

The V and J genes are TRBV7-6 and TRBJ1-5; D is unclear. The CDR3 is 14 amino acids. Germline V gene lookup returns CDR1 SGHVS and CDR2 FNYEAQ. Between the trimmed V and J ends, which lost 1 base and 6 bases, there was a span of 10 bases. CDR3 DNA: TGTGCCAGCAGCTTAGGAGGGCCGAGTCAGCCCCAGCATTTT. Translating it yields CASSLGGPSQPQHF.

This rearrangement joins TRBV28 to TRBJ2-3; TRBD2 might be the D (5 bases). Germline-derived CDR1 and CDR2 are MDHEN and SYDVKM. The CDR3 runs 15 residues. Trimming stripped 9 bases from V and 2 bases from J, with 18 bases between. For the CDR3, the DNA is TGTGCCAGTCCGGCCTCGACCGGGGACACAGATACGCAGTATTTT. This encodes CASPASTGDTDTQYF.

This chain connects TRBV2 to TRBJ2-7, with TRBD2 as a possible D gene (6 bases). The CDR3 has 17 amino acids. The V gene's germline CDR1 is SNHLY and CDR2 FYNNEI. V shed 3 bases and J shed 2 bases, with 20 bases lying between them. This chain's CDR3 is CASSDRTGQGGAYEQYF. CDR3 in DNA: TGTGCCAGCAGTGACCGAACGGGGCAGGGAGGTGCCTACGAGCAGTACTTC.

The chain is built from TRBV24-1 and TRBJ2-7; D might be TRBD1 (6 bases). This CDR3 has 10 residues. Germline loops: CDR1 KGHDR, CDR2 SFDVKD. Trimming pared 3 bases from V and 12 bases from J, leaving 8 bases between. The CDR3 DNA reads TGTGCCACCAGTGATCCCAGGGGGTACTTC. Protein product: CATSDPRGYF.

V is TRBV19 and J is TRBJ1-2; 7 bases are shared with TRBD1. The V gene end was trimmed by 5 bases and the J gene end by 4 bases; junction bases not matched to a gene: 4. The CDR3 contains 13 residues. Germline lookup yields CDR1 LNHDA and CDR2 SQIVND (reference sequence). The DNA for the CDR3 is TGTGCCAGTAGTCCCCGGGACAGCTATGGCTACACCTTC. It is translated as CASSPRDSYGYTF.

The rearrangement links TRBV6-4 to TRBJ2-3; 7 positions agree with TRBD2. From germline, CDR1 is MRHNA and CDR2 SNTAGT. The V and J ends lost 0 bases and 4 bases, in that order; junction bases with no gene match: 4. The CDR3 is 15 residues long. The CDR3 coding sequence is TGTGCCAGCAGTGACTCGAATAGCGGGTCAGATACGCAGTATTTT. It translates to CASSDSNSGSDTQYF.

The V gene is TRBV5-1, the J gene TRBJ2-7, with D perhaps matching TRBD1 (5 bases). V lost 1 base to trimming and J lost 4 bases, with 12 bases between them. Germline V lookup: CDR1 SGHRS, CDR2 YFSETQ. The CDR3 has 14 amino acids. The CDR3 reads CASSLLTGDYEQYF. The CDR3 nucleotides are TGCGCCAGCAGCTTGTTAACAGGAGATTACGAGCAGTACTTC.

J is TRBJ2-7 and V is TRBV27, with TRBD1 identical over 7 bases. V dropped 3 bases and J dropped 1; count of bases not matched to a gene: 3. The CDR3 runs to 14 residues. Germline V gene data show CDR1 as MNHEY and CDR2 as SMNVEV (reference sequence). The CDR3 DNA reads as TGTGCCAGCAGTTTGACAGGGACGTCCTACGAGCAGTACTTC. The encoded protein is CASSLTGTSYEQYF.

The chain couples TRBV5-4 to TRBJ2-7; weak D call: TRBD1 (5 bases). Germline values: CDR1 SGHNT, CDR2 YYREEE (reference sequence). This CDR3 has 15 amino acids. Trimming removed 2 bases from V and 5 bases from J, with 17 bases in between. The CDR3 DNA reads as TGTGCCAGCAGCTTTTTTAGGACACCTGGTAACGAGCAGTACTTC. Protein sequence: CASSFFRTPGNEQYF.

CDR3 sequence reads: CASSFPGSYSPLHF. The DNA for the CDR3 is TGTGCCAGCAGTTTCCCAGGGTCGTATTCACCCCTCCACTTT. V is TRBV6-5 and J is TRBJ1-6; perhaps TRBD1 as D (5 bases). Trimming stripped 4 bases from V and 8 bases from J, with 12 bases between. The germline CDR1 and CDR2 sequences are MNHEY and SVGAGI. The CDR3 consists of 14 residues.

This clone occurred once. This chain connects TRBV21-1 to TRBJ2-7; the table's D call, TRBD1, was not checked against the DNA. TRBV21-1 is deemed a pseudogene. There are 15 residues in the CDR3. The CDR3 loop reads CASSKEQVSFFEQYF. The CDR3 nucleotides read TGTGCCAGCAGCAAAGAACAGGTAAGTTTCTTCGAGCAGTACTTC.

The chain joins TRBV4-1 to TRBJ1-5, with no clear D. This CDR3 has 15 residues. V gave up 0 bases and J gave up 6 bases, with 12 bases separating them. Germline CDR1 reads MGHRA; CDR2 reads YSYEKL. DNA for the CDR3: TGCGCCAGCAGCCAAGATTGGAGAAAAGGTCAGCCCCAGCATTTT. Translated, it gives CASSQDWRKGQPQHF.

The J gene is TRBJ1-1, the V gene TRBV27; 8 positions agree with TRBD1. The V gene end was trimmed by 5 bases and the J gene end by 6 bases; junction bases not matched to a gene: 5. The CDR3 covers 13 residues. The germline V gene has CDR1 MNHEY and CDR2 SMNVEV (reference sequence). The CDR3 loop reads CASSPRTGSEAFF. The DNA of the CDR3 is TGTGCCAGCAGTCCCCGGACAGGGTCTGAAGCTTTCTTT.

This clone was seen just once. The chain couples TRBV27 to TRBJ1-2, with 8 bases matching TRBD1. V was pared by 6 bases and J by 7 bases, with 10 bases of the junction left unmatched. Germline-derived CDR1 and CDR2 are MNHEY and SMNVEV (reference sequence). The CDR3 extends over 14 amino acids. The CDR3 DNA follows: TGTGCCAGCAGACTTACAGGGGGGGATCGTGGCTACACCTTC. It codes for CASRLTGGDRGYTF.

CDR3 in DNA: TGTGCCAGCGAGGAGGGGTTTGGGTCGGCCCAGCATTTT. It translates to CASEEGFGSAQHF. The chain has TRBV6-5 and TRBJ1-5; tentative D call: TRBD1 (5 bases). The CDR3 runs 13 residues. Germline V CDR1 and CDR2: MNHEY, SVGAGI. The V gene lost 8 bases and the J gene lost 11 bases, with 19 bases spanning the gap.

The gene calls are TRBV4-1 and TRBJ1-3, with D unclear. Deletions cut 0 bases from V and 1 base from J, with 7 bases between. Germline-derived CDR1 and CDR2 are MGHRA and YSYEKL. The CDR3 is 15 amino acids. CDR3 nucleotide sequence: TGCGCCAGCAGCCAAGATCGCACATCTGGAAACACCATATATTTT. It encodes CASSQDRTSGNTIYF.

The gene calls are TRBV3-1 (or the pseudogene TRBV3-2) and TRBJ2-1; 7 bases line up with TRBD2. The length of the CDR3 is 20 residues. Germline CDR1 is LGHDT and CDR2 is YNNKEL (reference sequence). V shed 7 bases, J shed 9 bases, and the junction held 30 bases outside the gene matches. Here the CDR3 DNA reads TGTGCCAGCACCCCTGACCCCCGTAGGGCGGGAGAGTTGATTGGGGGTGAGCAGTTCTTC. Protein sequence: CASTPDPRRAGELIGGEQFF.

CDR3: CAWDRSLAGELFF. The CDR3 DNA reads TGTGCCTGGGACAGGTCGTTAGCCGGGGAGCTGTTTTTT. This chain links TRBV30 with TRBJ2-2; TRBD1 might be the D (6 bases). The CDR3 spans 13 residues. Per the germline V gene, CDR1 is GTSNPN and CDR2 is SVGIG (reference sequence). V dropped 5 bases and J dropped 6 bases, with 13 bases sitting between them.

J is TRBJ2-7 and V is TRBV5-1, with 8 positions matching TRBD2. Germline values: CDR1 SGHRS, CDR2 YFSETQ. Germline trimming cut 4 bases from V and 0 bases from J; bases unmatched to any gene: 12. CDR3 length: 17 amino acids. The CDR3 region has the DNA TGCGCCAGCAGCGACAGGACTAGCCGCGCGTACTCCTACGAGCAGTACTTC. Encoded protein: CASSDRTSRAYSYEQYF. Full variable domain (missing parts from reference TRBV5-1 and TRBJ2-7): KAGVTQTPRYLIKTRGQQVTLSCSPISGHRSVSWYQQTPGQGLQFLFEYFSETQRNKGNFPGRFSGRQFSNSRSEMNVSTLELGDSALYLCASSDRTSRAYSYEQYFGPGTRLTVT.

The table lists this clone with a count of one. Other nucleotide sequences from this sample produce the same CDR3. The chain recombines TRBV5-1 with TRBJ1-1; D gene uncertain. The CDR3 covers 14 residues. Trimming removed 0 bases from V and 1 base from J, with 7 bases in between. Per the germline V gene, CDR1 is SGHRS and CDR2 is YFSETQ. The CDR3 sequence is CASSLATGNTEAFF. The CDR3 DNA sequence: TGCGCCAGCAGCTTGGCCACGGGGAACACTGAAGCTTTCTTT. Full variable domain (missing parts from reference TRBV5-1 and TRBJ1-1): KAGVTQTPRYLIKTRGQQVTLSCSPISGHRSVSWYQQTPGQGLQFLFEYFSETQRNKGNFPGRFSGRQFSNSRSEMNVSTLELGDSALYLCASSLATGNTEAFFGQGTRLTVV.

This clone was seen a handful of times. The CDR3 sequence is CASSLDTGAGGDSPLHF. As DNA, the CDR3 is TGCGCCAGCAGCTTGGATACAGGGGCGGGGGGGGATTCACCCCTCCACTTT. This chain joins TRBV5-1 and TRBJ1-6; TRBD1 aligns across 7 bases. CDR3 size: 17 residues. The junction had 11 bases not matched to a gene; V was cut back by 0 bases and J by 8 bases. The V gene's germline CDR1 is SGHRS and CDR2 YFSETQ.